The 13 T cell receptor beta chains reported below all come from one sample, sequenced in a study of T cells after yellow fever vaccination. In TCRdb, the 5' RACE reads were re-called with MiXCR into one record per CDR3 protein. This sample has 250,000 or so distinct CDR3 sequences, with approximately 3.5% found just once. The material was PBMCs, obtained 15 days after the yellow fever booster vaccination. The origin of the receptors is a man aged 18 to 30 who received the YFV17D yellow fever vaccine.

The sample holds many counts of this clonotype. The chain joins TRBV29-1 to TRBJ2-3; D tentatively fits TRBD1 or TRBD2 (5 bases each). Germline V lookup: CDR1 SQVTM, CDR2 ANQGSEA. Trimming removed 4 bases from V and 0 bases from J, with 11 bases in between. This CDR3 has 14 amino acids. The CDR3 sequence: CSVAVWDSTDTQYF. The CDR3 DNA sequence: TGCAGCGTTGCGGTATGGGACAGCACAGATACGCAGTATTTT.

This clonotype was detected many times. V usage is TRBV20-1 and J usage is TRBJ2-5; tentatively, D is TRBD2 (6 bases). CDR1 and CDR2 from the germline V gene are DFQATT and SNEGSKA (reference sequence). V gave up 6 bases and J gave up 4 bases, with 15 bases separating them. There are 13 residues in the CDR3. The CDR3 bases are TGCAGTGCCTTTATCCGGGGAGGAGAGACCCAGTACTTC. Translated, it gives CSAFIRGGETQYF.

This clonotype was seen only a few times. V usage is TRBV12-3 or TRBV12-4 and J usage is TRBJ1-5; 7 positions match TRBD1. The trim removed 0 bases at V and 7 bases at J, leaving 9 bases unmatched. The CDR3 length is 16 residues. The CDR3 DNA follows: TGTGCCAGCAGTTTAGCCACACAGGGGATGGGACAGCCCCAGCATTTT. Its translation: CASSLATQGMGQPQHF.

This clonotype was found a few times. CDR3 residues: CSARARQGVKNIQYF. CDR3 DNA: TGCAGTGCTAGAGCGAGACAGGGAGTAAAAAACATTCAGTACTTC. This chain uses TRBV20-1 with TRBJ2-4; 7 bases match TRBD1. The CDR3 covers 15 residues. The trim removed 1 base at V and 4 bases at J, leaving 7 bases unmatched. Per germline, CDR1 DFQATT and CDR2 SNEGSKA (reference sequence).

This clonotype was seen at least ten times. The genes are TRBV29-1 and TRBJ2-7; D is unclear. Trimming pared 4 bases from V and 1 base from J, leaving 8 bases between. The CDR3 runs to 12 residues. Germline V gene lookup returns CDR1 SQVTM and CDR2 ANQGSEA. The CDR3 is CSVGSGSYEQYF. CDR3 nucleotide sequence: TGCAGCGTTGGTTCGGGTTCCTACGAGCAGTACTTC.

This clonotype was seen repeatedly, ten times or more. The chain combines TRBV7-2 with TRBJ2-7, with D unclear. Per germline, CDR1 SGHTA and CDR2 FQGNSA. The CDR3 covers 13 residues. The germline V and J ends were trimmed by 5 bases and 3 bases, with 11 bases remaining between them. CDR3 bases: TGTGCCAGCAGCCTACAAGTGGACTACGAGCAGTACTTC. Translating it yields CASSLQVDYEQYF.

This clonotype was found many times. This chain joins TRBV4-2 and TRBJ2-3, with D possibly called TRBD1 or TRBD2 (5 bases each). V was pared by 1 base and J by 5 bases, with 13 bases between. The germline V gene has CDR1 LGHNA and CDR2 YNFKEQ. The CDR3 has 15 amino acids. CDR3 sequence: CASSQAPGGRDTQYF. CDR3 DNA sequence: TGTGCCAGCAGCCAAGCCCCTGGGGGACGAGATACGCAGTATTTT.

This clonotype showed up many times. This chain connects TRBV7-9 to TRBJ2-7, with no clear D. Trimming removed 5 bases at V and 4 bases at J, with 18 bases between. CDR1 is SEHNR and CDR2 is FQNEAQ in the germline V gene (reference sequence). The CDR3 is 15 amino acids. The CDR3 sequence is CASSRKLGIDYEQYF. CDR3 DNA: TGTGCCAGCAGCCGCAAACTGGGGATTGATTACGAGCAGTACTTC. The full variable domain, completed using reference TRBV7-9 and TRBJ2-7, is DTGVSQNPRHKITKRGQNVTFRCDPISEHNRLYWYRQTLGQGPEFLTYFQNEAQLEKSRLLSDRFSAERPKGSFSTLEIQRTEQGDSAMYLCASSRKLGIDYEQYFGPGTRLTVT.

This clonotype has at least ten counts. The chain employs TRBV27 and TRBJ2-4, with TRBD1 matching 7 bases. The V segment lost 5 bases and the J segment 0 bases; nucleotides outside the gene matches: 13. CDR3 length equals 18 residues. Germline-derived CDR1 and CDR2 are MNHEY and SMNVEV (reference sequence). The CDR3 loop is CASSLRAGQAIAKNIQYF. The CDR3, as DNA: TGTGCCAGCAGTCTAAGGGCCGGACAGGCGATAGCCAAAAACATTCAGTACTTC.

At least ten counts were recorded for this clonotype. The chain is built from TRBV20-1 and TRBJ1-5, with TRBD1 matching over 7 bases. The V gene end was trimmed by 3 bases and the J gene end by 0 bases; junction bases not matched to a gene: 5. The CDR3 consists of 15 residues. Germline V gives CDR1 DFQATT, CDR2 SNEGSKA (reference sequence). This chain's CDR3 is CSARAQGNSNQPQHF. CDR3 DNA: TGCAGTGCTAGGGCACAGGGGAATAGCAATCAGCCCCAGCATTTT.

About this clonotype itself: A single base separates this from a much larger clone, so it may be a read error. The chain couples TRBV12-3 or TRBV12-4 to TRBJ2-6, with D possibly being TRBD2 (6 bases). The CDR3 is 18 residues long. With 9 bases removed from V and 0 bases from J, the gap between germline ends came to 21 bases. The DNA for the CDR3 is TGTGCCAGAAGTCCAATGGCGGGACGGAGCTCTGGGGCCAACGTCCTGACTTTC. Protein sequence: CARSPMAGRSSGANVLTF.

This clonotype was recorded at least ten times. CDR3 nucleotide sequence: TGTGCCAGCAGTTACTCACAGGGGATGAATCAGCCCCAGCATTTT. Protein product: CASSYSQGMNQPQHF. The genes are TRBV6-5 and TRBJ1-5, with 7 nucleotides matching TRBD1. The CDR3 extends over 15 amino acids. Germline values: CDR1 MNHEY, CDR2 SVGAGI. The junction had 3 bases not matched to a gene; V was cut back by 0 bases and J by 4 bases.

There are many counts of this clonotype. The chain has TRBV7-2 and TRBJ2-3; 8 positions match TRBD2. The ends lost 3 bases at V and 5 bases at J; junction bases unmatched: 10. Germline CDR1 reads SGHTA; CDR2 reads FQGNSA. CDR3 size: 16 residues. This chain's CDR3 is CASSFQAGGPVDTQYF. The CDR3 DNA reads TGTGCCAGCAGCTTCCAGGCGGGGGGCCCCGTAGATACGCAGTATTTT.